These 14 T cell receptor beta chains came from one sample sequenced in a study of technical replicates of blood from several donors (dated by TCRdb to between 2016 and 2019). Library generation was performed with the immunoSEQ multiplex PCR assay. Not all clones reach the TCRdb copy of this immuneACCESS table, which keeps in-frame sequences only. Checked studies attribute under half of the gap to unresolved V genes and leave the rest unexplained. The table for this sample lists tens of thousands of clones; roughly 91% of them were counted only once. 0.3% to 0.45% of the sample rests with the top ten. The sequencing sample was made of T cells isolated from PBMCs. The receptor source for this set is a human donor in good health.

The V and J genes are TRBV5-6 and TRBJ2-7; no firm D call. Trimming removed 0 bases at V and 5 bases at J, with 6 bases between. Germline-derived CDR1 and CDR2 are SGHDT and YYEEEE. The CDR3 totals 12 residues. The CDR3 DNA sequence: TGTGCCAGCAGCTTGGTCGGAGACGAGCAGTACTTC. Its protein is CASSLVGDEQYF. Together with reference TRBV5-6 and TRBJ2-7, the CDR3 gives the full variable domain: DAGVTQSPTHLIKTRGQQVTLRCSPKSGHDTVSWYQQALGQGPQFIFQYYEEEERQRGNFPDRFSGHQFPNYSSELNVNALLLGDSALYLCASSLVGDEQYFGPGTRLTVT.

V is TRBV12-5 and J is TRBJ2-1; TRBD2 agrees at 9 bases. The germline V gene encodes CDR1 LGHNT and CDR2 FRNRAP. Trimming removed 1 base from V and 0 bases from J; junction bases left unmatched: 4. The CDR3 consists of 17 residues. The CDR3 DNA reads as TGTGCTAGTGGTTTGGCTCTAGCGGGAAGCTCCTACAATGAGCAGTTCTTC. This sequence encodes CASGLALAGSSYNEQFF.

This clone was seen only once. This chain links TRBV18 with TRBJ2-2; D unclear. Trimming removed 3 bases from V and 4 bases from J, with 6 bases in between. This CDR3 is built from 13 residues. Looked up from germline, CDR1 is KGHSH and CDR2 is LQKENI. The CDR3 sequence: CASSPSSTGELFF. CDR3 nucleotide sequence: TGTGCCAGCTCACCCTCCTCCACCGGGGAGCTGTTTTTT.

V is TRBV4-1 and J is TRBJ2-5; 7 bases match TRBD1. Germline V gene data show CDR1 as MGHRA and CDR2 as YSYEKL. With V trimmed by 7 bases and J by 3 bases, 5 bases remained unmatched. This CDR3 is 13 amino acids long. The CDR3 loop is CASKWTGEETQYF. CDR3 nucleotide sequence: TGCGCCAGCAAATGGACAGGAGAAGAGACCCAGTACTTC.

This clone has a handful of counts. The chain links TRBV7-3 to TRBJ1-1; 7 bases match TRBD1. The length of the CDR3 is 14 residues. The germline CDR1 and CDR2 sequences are SGHTA and FQGTGA. V shed 5 bases, J shed 0 bases, and the junction held 3 bases outside the gene matches. CDR3 region: CASSQGGLNTEAFF. CDR3 DNA sequence: TGTGCCAGCAGCCAAGGGGGCTTGAACACTGAAGCTTTCTTT. The full variable domain, in which reference TRBV7-3 and TRBJ1-1 provide the parts outside the CDR3, is GAGVSQTPSNKVTEKGKYVELRCDPISGHTALYWYRQSLGQGPEFLIYFQGTGAADDSGLPNDRFFAVRPEGSVSTLKIQRTERGDSAVYLCASSQGGLNTEAFFGQGTRLTVV.

This clone appeared a few times. The chain links TRBV25-1 to TRBJ1-1; D gene unclear. V shed 2 bases and J shed 5 bases, with 6 bases lying between them. The CDR3 is 12 residues long. CDR1 MGHDK and CDR2 SYGVNS come from the germline V gene. The CDR3 region has the DNA TGTGCCAGCAGTGAAGGCGGGACTGAAGCTTTCTTT. Protein: CASSEGGTEAFF.

V and J are TRBV19 and TRBJ2-7; 8 bases map to TRBD2. Germline assignment: CDR1 LNHDA and CDR2 SQIVND (reference sequence). Germline trimming cut 0 bases from V and 1 base from J; bases unmatched to any gene: 2. The CDR3 runs to 15 residues. CDR3 sequence reads: CASSIEAGESYEQYF. CDR3 in DNA: TGTGCCAGTAGTATAGAAGCGGGAGAATCCTACGAGCAGTACTTC.

The chain links TRBV11-2 to TRBJ2-7, with 9 positions matching TRBD1. The CDR3 extends over 13 amino acids. V shed 3 bases and J 5 bases; nucleotides not matched to a gene: 2. The germline V gene has CDR1 SGHAT and CDR2 FQNNGV. The CDR3 here is CASSLDRGDEQYF. For the CDR3, the DNA is TGTGCCAGCAGCTTGGACAGGGGAGACGAGCAGTACTTC.

The V call is TRBV5-1, the J call TRBJ2-7; 14 bases are a match to TRBD2. The CDR3 has 14 amino acids. CDR1 and CDR2 (germline): SGHRS, YFSETQ. V shed 2 bases, J shed 11 bases, and the junction held 6 bases outside the gene matches. In DNA, the CDR3 is TGCGCCAGCAGCTTCGGGACTAGCGGGAGATCGAAGTACTTC. Residues: CASSFGTSGRSKYF.

This clone was seen a handful of times. The rearrangement joins TRBV5-1 to TRBJ2-2, with D hard to call. The CDR3 is 15 residues long. V dropped 2 bases and J dropped 4 bases, with 12 bases sitting between them. Looked up from germline, CDR1 is SGHRS and CDR2 is YFSETQ. CDR3 amino acids: CASSLQNRVTGELFF. CDR3 nucleotide sequence: TGCGCCAGCAGCTTACAAAACCGGGTCACCGGGGAGCTGTTTTTT.

The rearrangement links TRBV7-8 to TRBJ1-5, with D perhaps TRBD1 (5 bases). The germline CDR1 and CDR2 sequences are SGHVS and FQNEAQ. Trimming pared 2 bases from V and 3 bases from J, leaving 14 bases between. The CDR3 is 16 residues long. CDR3 sequence: CASSLSLAGVNQPQHF. CDR3 bases: TGTGCCAGCAGCTTATCCTTAGCGGGGGTCAATCAGCCCCAGCATTTT.

The chain carries TRBV19 and TRBJ1-2; D is uncertain. CDR3 length equals 14 residues. Trimming stripped 1 base from V and 0 bases from J, with 6 bases between. From germline, CDR1 is LNHDA and CDR2 SQIVND (reference sequence). This CDR3 reads CASSIGTANYGYTF. Written as DNA, the CDR3 is TGTGCCAGTAGTATAGGGACTGCTAACTATGGCTACACCTTC.

This clone was recorded only once. V usage is TRBV6-5 and J usage is TRBJ1-5; D might be TRBD1 (6 bases). The germline CDR1 and CDR2 sequences are MNHEY and SVGAGI. The CDR3 covers 13 residues. The V end lost 4 bases, the J end lost 6 bases, and 10 bases lay between the germline ends. The CDR3 loop is CASSLGQTQPQHF. CDR3 nucleotides: TGTGCCAGCAGTTTAGGACAGACTCAGCCCCAGCATTTT.

The gene calls are TRBV5-1 and TRBJ1-1, with 7 bases that match TRBD1. The V and J ends lost 6 bases and 4 bases, in that order; junction bases with no gene match: 6. The CDR3 loop spans 13 amino acids. Per the germline V gene, CDR1 is SGHRS and CDR2 is YFSETQ. This CDR3 is CASNRAGGTEAFF. In DNA form, the CDR3 reads TGCGCCAGCAACAGGGCAGGGGGCACTGAAGCTTTCTTT. Together with reference TRBV5-1 and TRBJ1-1, the CDR3 gives the full variable domain: KAGVTQTPRYLIKTRGQQVTLSCSPISGHRSVSWYQQTPGQGLQFLFEYFSETQRNKGNFPGRFSGRQFSNSRSEMNVSTLELGDSALYLCASNRAGGTEAFFGQGTRLTVV.